The 25 T cell receptor beta chains below all came from one sample that was sequenced in a study of cytomegalovirus exposure and HLA in healthy donors. Primers for the PCR totalled 60 Vbeta and 13 Jbeta. Here immunoSEQ multiplex PCR was the method, and the copy in TCRdb shows in-frame clones only, minus some. The listing records approximately 120,000 clones. Sequencing was carried out using PBMCs. These receptors came from a woman aged 55-70 years in good health and CMV-seronegative.

The chain joins TRBV15 to TRBJ2-7, with D hard to call. The CDR3 has 14 residues. The ends were cut back, 0 bases at V and 7 bases at J, with 13 bases in the middle. CDR1 LNHNV and CDR2 YYDKDF come from the germline V gene (reference sequence). The CDR3 loop reads CATSRDPEHLEQYF. Written as DNA, the CDR3 is TGTGCCACCAGCAGAGATCCTGAGCATTTGGAGCAGTACTTC.

This sequence joins TRBV9 and TRBJ1-1, with D unclear. Germline CDR1 reads SGDLS; CDR2 reads YYNGEE. The CDR3 extends over 13 amino acids. The germline V and J ends were trimmed by 0 bases and 3 bases, with 6 bases remaining between them. The CDR3 region is CASSVDGDTEAFF. The CDR3 coding sequence is TGTGCCAGCAGCGTAGACGGGGACACTGAAGCTTTCTTT.

This sequence joins TRBV28 and TRBJ2-7; D unresolved. Per the germline V gene, CDR1 is MDHEN and CDR2 is SYDVKM. Trimming removed 3 bases at V and 5 bases at J, with 11 bases between. This CDR3 is built from 13 residues. Written as DNA, the CDR3 is TGTGCCAGCAGTTTGGCAGGTTTGAACGAGCAGTACTTC. Translation: CASSLAGLNEQYF.

This sequence joins TRBV5-4 and TRBJ1-6, with unresolved D. Germline V gene data show CDR1 as SGHNT and CDR2 as YYREEE (reference sequence). V was pared by 4 bases and J by 10 bases, with 18 bases between. CDR3 length: 15 amino acids. CDR3 sequence (DNA): TGTGCCAGCAGCCCAGGAACAGAAAAAAGGTCACCCCTCCACTTT. Its protein product is CASSPGTEKRSPLHF.

The rearrangement links TRBV7-2 to TRBJ1-2, with 8 bases aligning to TRBD1. The CDR3 contains 13 residues. The germline CDR1 and CDR2 sequences are SGHTA and FQGNSA. V dropped 5 bases and J dropped 8; count of bases not matched to a gene: 7. CDR3: CASSILRGLGYTF. In DNA form, the CDR3 reads TGTGCCAGCAGCATCCTCAGGGGGCTCGGCTACACCTTC. Combining the CDR3 with reference TRBV7-2 and TRBJ1-2 gives the whole variable domain GAGVSQSPSNKVTEKGKDVELRCDPISGHTALYWYRQSLGQGLEFLIYFQGNSAPDKSGLPSDRFSAERTGGSVSTLTIQRTQQEDSAVYLCASSILRGLGYTFGSGTRLTVV.

The chain couples TRBV28 to TRBJ2-1; 9 positions agree with TRBD2. Germline V lookup: CDR1 MDHEN, CDR2 SYDVKM. This CDR3 spans 17 amino acids. V was clipped by 1 base and J by 3 bases; unmatched bases: 7. The CDR3 spells CASSLFAVSGGYNEQFF. The CDR3 bases are TGTGCCAGCAGTTTATTTGCAGTTAGCGGGGGCTACAATGAGCAGTTCTTC.

CDR3 sequence (DNA): TGTGCCAGCAGCTTAGGCCGGGACTCTGAAGCTTTCTTT. Protein sequence: CASSLGRDSEAFF. This chain connects TRBV11-2 to TRBJ1-1; D possibly corresponds to TRBD1 (5 bases). The CDR3 extends over 13 amino acids. V gave up 1 base and J gave up 6 bases, with 9 bases separating them. Germline CDR1 and CDR2: SGHAT and FQNNGV.

As to this clone: The sample contains more than one DNA sequence encoding this CDR3. The chain recombines TRBV5-4 with TRBJ2-1; tentatively, D is TRBD2 (5 bases). Trimming stripped 4 bases from V and 4 bases from J, with 15 bases between. From germline, CDR1 is SGHNT and CDR2 YYREEE (reference sequence). The CDR3 runs to 15 residues. This chain's CDR3 is CASSPSGGQYNEQFF. The CDR3 bases are TGTGCCAGCAGCCCCAGCGGCGGGCAGTACAATGAGCAGTTCTTC.

The chain joins TRBV14 to TRBJ2-5, with D possibly being TRBD1 (5 bases). V was clipped by 4 bases and J by 5 bases, with 23 bases between them. This CDR3 is 17 amino acids long. The germline gives CDR1 SGHDN, CDR2 FVKESK. CDR3 DNA sequence: TGTGCCAGCAGCCCTCCATTCACAGGTCCTCTGGGGGAGACCCAGTACTTC. Translating gives CASSPPFTGPLGETQYF.

This chain links TRBV2 with TRBJ1-3; D is unresolved. The CDR3 contains 15 residues. The V gene's germline CDR1 is SNHLY and CDR2 FYNNEI. The V and J ends lost 6 bases and 0 bases respectively, with 12 bases between them. The CDR3 sequence: CASRMEDLSGNTIYF. Written as DNA, the CDR3 is TGTGCCAGCAGGATGGAGGACCTCTCTGGAAACACCATATATTTT. Together with reference TRBV2 and TRBJ1-3, the CDR3 gives the full variable domain: EPEVTQTPSHQVTQMGQEVILRCVPISNHLYFYWYRQILGQKVEFLVSFYNNEISEKSEIFDDQFSVERPDGSNFTLKIRSTKLEDSAMYFCASRMEDLSGNTIYFGEGSWLTVV.

The chain links TRBV18 to TRBJ2-4; D uncertain. Germline CDR1 reads KGHSH; CDR2 reads LQKENI. With 3 bases removed from V and 1 base from J, the gap between germline ends came to 13 bases. The CDR3 length is 16 residues. The CDR3 DNA reads as TGTGCCAGCTCACCGAATGCTCTAGTGGCCAAAAACATTCAGTACTTC. Amino acid sequence: CASSPNALVAKNIQYF.

This rearrangement joins TRBV10-3 to TRBJ2-1, with 9 bases fitting TRBD1. CDR3 size: 14 residues. The germline gives CDR1 ENHRY, CDR2 SYGVKD. V was clipped by 6 bases and J by 7 bases; unmatched bases: 7. The CDR3 DNA follows: TGTGCCATCAGCTCCGGGACAGGGACAAATGAGCAGTTCTTC. This codes for CAISSGTGTNEQFF.

CDR3 residues: CSALADRGFIYTF. The CDR3 bases are TGCAGCGCCCTAGCGGACAGGGGGTTTATCTACACCTTC. The chain joins TRBV29-1 to TRBJ1-2; 10 bases map to TRBD1. The V gene's germline CDR1 is SQVTM and CDR2 ANQGSEA. The CDR3 spans 13 residues. V shed 7 bases and J 10 bases; nucleotides not matched to a gene: 12.

The chain is built from TRBV10-1 and TRBJ2-5; 10 bases are shared with TRBD1. This CDR3 is built from 16 residues. With 0 bases clipped from V and 5 bases from J, the junction kept 6 bases outside the gene matches. CDR1 is WNHNN, CDR2 SYGVQD, per germline (reference sequence). For the CDR3, the DNA is TGCGCCAGCAGTGAGTCCGGGACAGGGGTAGGGGAGACCCAGTACTTC. Translating it yields CASSESGTGVGETQYF.

With regard to this clone: At one end the junction does not follow the germline gene, possibly because of a read error. The V and J genes are TRBV10-3 and TRBJ2-5, with a possible D match to TRBD1 (6 bases). The CDR3 has 11 residues. Germline V gene sequence: CDR1 ENHRY, CDR2 SYGVKD. CDR3 nucleotide sequence: TGTGCCGCCCGGGGACAAGAGACCCGGTACTTC. Translating it yields CAARGQETRYF.

This sequence joins TRBV5-1 and TRBJ1-2, with TRBD1 identical over 10 bases. Germline loops: CDR1 SGHRS, CDR2 YFSETQ. V lost 4 bases, J lost 6 bases, and 3 bases stayed unmatched. The CDR3 is 13 amino acids. DNA for the CDR3: TGCGCCAGCAGCGTGGGACAGGGGAATGGCTACACCTTC. Amino acids: CASSVGQGNGYTF.

The gene calls are TRBV5-1 and TRBJ2-1, with a possible D match to TRBD1 (5 bases). CDR1 is SGHRS, CDR2 YFSETQ, per germline. Trimming cost V 1 base and J 16 bases, with 15 bases left between them. The CDR3 spans 12 residues. The CDR3 protein is CASSLSQGRGFF. The CDR3 region has the DNA TGCGCCAGCAGCTTGAGCCAGGGTCGAGGCTTCTTC.

V usage is TRBV7-3 and J usage is TRBJ2-1; 8 nucleotides match TRBD2. V was pared by 4 bases and J by 6 bases, with 8 bases of the junction left unmatched. CDR1 and CDR2 from the germline V gene are SGHTA and FQGTGA. The CDR3 consists of 15 residues. The CDR3 loop reads CASSSTGTRGNEQFF. The DNA for the CDR3 is TGTGCCAGCAGCTCAACCGGGACTAGGGGCAATGAGCAGTTCTTC.

The chain joins TRBV27 to TRBJ2-7, with D possibly matching TRBD1 (5 bases). CDR1 MNHEY and CDR2 SMNVEV come from the germline V gene (reference sequence). This CDR3 is built from 13 residues. With 6 bases removed from V and 0 bases from J, the gap between germline ends came to 9 bases. Here the CDR3 reads CASRITGSYEQYF. Written as DNA, the CDR3 is TGTGCCAGCAGGATAACAGGCTCCTACGAGCAGTACTTC.

The V gene is TRBV28, the J gene TRBJ2-5, with 7 bases identical to TRBD1. The closer fit of TRBJ2-7 to the DNA end suggests the J call may be wrong. The CDR3 spans 15 residues. Germline-derived CDR1 and CDR2 are MDHEN and SYDVKM. This CDR3 reads CASSFRGQISYEQYF. Here the CDR3 DNA reads TGTGCCAGCAGTTTCCGGGGACAGATCTCCTACGAGCAGTACTTC.

The chain recombines TRBV5-1 with TRBJ2-5, with 12 bases identical to TRBD1. The germline V gene encodes CDR1 SGHRS and CDR2 YFSETQ. The CDR3 is 14 residues long. The trim removed 6 bases at V and 6 bases at J, leaving 6 bases unmatched. The CDR3 sequence: CASNQGQGAKTQYF. CDR3 bases: TGCGCCAGCAACCAGGGACAGGGGGCGAAGACCCAGTACTTC.

V usage is TRBV6-1 and J usage is TRBJ1-3, with D uncertain. The CDR3 is 15 amino acids. Germline loops: CDR1 MNHNS, CDR2 SASEGT. Trimming took 6 bases from V and 0 from J, leaving 12 bases between them. The CDR3 DNA follows: TGTGCCAGCAGCGAATCACAGAGCTCTGGAAACACCATATATTTT. This sequence encodes CASSESQSSGNTIYF.

The chain carries TRBV7-9 and TRBJ2-3, with D perhaps matching TRBD2 (6 bases). Germline CDR1 SEHNR, CDR2 FQNEAQ (reference sequence). The CDR3 covers 13 residues. Trimming cost V 5 bases and J 4 bases, with 10 bases left between them. The DNA of the CDR3 is TGTGCCAGCAGCCTTCGACTAGCAGATACGCAGTATTTT. Its protein product is CASSLRLADTQYF.

The rearrangement joins TRBV5-1 to TRBJ2-5, with a weak D call TRBD1 (5 bases). Germline assignment: CDR1 SGHRS and CDR2 YFSETQ. Trimming cost V 2 bases and J 5 bases, with 16 bases left between them. The CDR3 runs to 15 residues. CDR3 residues: CASSFQRQSGETQYF. CDR3 coding DNA: TGCGCCAGCAGCTTCCAGAGACAGTCGGGCGAGACCCAGTACTTC.

The chain joins TRBV5-4 to TRBJ2-7, with 9 nucleotides matching TRBD1. Germline assignment: CDR1 SGHNT and CDR2 YYREEE (reference sequence). The ends lost 4 bases at V and 2 bases at J; junction bases unmatched: 10. CDR3 length equals 16 residues. The CDR3 region has the DNA TGTGCCAGCAGCCCCGGATCGAGACAGGGGGCCTACGAGCAGTACTTC. Residues: CASSPGSRQGAYEQYF.